These 11 T cell receptor beta chains were sequenced from one sample in a study of OX40 agonist ivuxolimab in advanced cancers. Only in-frame clones appear in the TCRdb table, and some are missing; sequencing was by immunoSEQ multiplex PCR. Of 47,000 or so clones listed, around 87% are singletons. Sequencing used CD4+ or CD8+ T cells sorted from blood, obtained in a trial of the OX40 agonist ivuxolimab. The receptors derive from an adult with an advanced solid tumor such as melanoma, head and neck, liver or kidney cancer.

The rearrangement joins TRBV7-9 to TRBJ2-1; unclear D gene. V was trimmed by 6 bases and J by 8 bases, leaving 8 bases between them. The germline CDR1 and CDR2 sequences are SEHNR and FQNEAQ (reference sequence). This CDR3 has 11 amino acids. The CDR3 protein is CASRRVHEQFF. The CDR3 nucleotides are TGTGCCAGCAGAAGGGTCCATGAGCAGTTCTTC. Based on the CDR3 plus reference TRBV7-9 and TRBJ2-1, the full variable domain is DTGVSQNPRHKITKRGQNVTFRCDPISEHNRLYWYRQTLGQGPEFLTYFQNEAQLEKSRLLSDRFSAERPKGSFSTLEIQRTEQGDSAMYLCASRRVHEQFFGPGTRLTVL.

CDR3 DNA sequence: TGTGCCAGTAGTATAACAGTCTCCTACAATGAGCAGTTCTTC. Translated, it gives CASSITVSYNEQFF. The J gene is TRBJ2-1, the V gene TRBV19; D not certain. V lost 2 bases and J 0 bases, leaving 5 bases between the germline ends. The germline gives CDR1 LNHDA, CDR2 SQIVND (reference sequence). The CDR3 has 14 amino acids.

The chain carries TRBV28 and TRBJ1-6; D might be TRBD1 (6 bases). Per the germline V gene, CDR1 is MDHEN and CDR2 is SYDVKM. The length of the CDR3 is 14 residues. V lost 1 base and J 8 bases, leaving 9 bases between the germline ends. Here the CDR3 DNA reads TGTGCCAGCAGTTTATCAGGGGATGATTCACCCCTCCACTTT. Protein: CASSLSGDDSPLHF.

V usage is TRBV28 and J usage is TRBJ2-7, with 7 bases lining up with TRBD1. This CDR3 is 14 amino acids long. CDR1 is MDHEN and CDR2 is SYDVKM in the germline V gene. After removal of 2 bases from V and 5 bases from J, the junction contained 6 bases not matched to a gene. The CDR3 loop reads CASSLRDSPNEQYF. The CDR3 region has the DNA TGTGCCAGCAGTTTAAGGGACAGCCCGAACGAGCAGTACTTC.

The chain recombines TRBV7-9 with TRBJ1-1; possibly TRBD1 for D (6 bases). CDR3 size: 11 residues. The V end was cut by 3 bases, the J end by 11 bases, with 10 bases between. CDR1 and CDR2 (germline): SEHNR, FQNEAQ (reference sequence). The CDR3 spells CASSFKGGAFF. The CDR3 nucleotides are TGTGCCAGCAGCTTCAAGGGGGGTGCTTTCTTT.

V gene TRBV10-1 combines with J gene TRBJ1-1; maybe TRBD1 (5 bases). Trimming left V 10 bases short and J 3 bases short, with 21 bases between. Germline CDR1 WNHNN, CDR2 SYGVQD (reference sequence). The CDR3 contains 15 residues. CDR3 in DNA: TGCGCCAACCCCAGGGCGGGACGCAGGCACACTGAAGCTTTCTTT. This gives the protein CANPRAGRRHTEAFF.

The V and J genes are TRBV27 and TRBJ2-3; 7 bases are a match to TRBD1. V dropped 2 bases and J dropped 0; count of bases not matched to a gene: 2. The CDR3 is made up of 15 amino acids. Germline-derived CDR1 and CDR2 are MNHEY and SMNVEV (reference sequence). The CDR3 DNA sequence: TGTGCCAGCAGTTTAGGACAGGCTAGCACAGATACGCAGTATTTT. Translation: CASSLGQASTDTQYF.

The chain recombines TRBV15 with TRBJ2-2; D is undetermined. V gave up 2 bases and J gave up 1 base, with 11 bases separating them. Germline-derived CDR1 and CDR2 are LNHNV and YYDKDF (reference sequence). The CDR3 length is 16 residues. The CDR3 protein is CATSRMRTENTGELFF. The CDR3 coding sequence is TGTGCCACCAGCAGAATGAGGACGGAGAACACCGGGGAGCTGTTTTTT.

Written as DNA, the CDR3 is TGTGCCAGTAGTATGAAACCATCAGGGAAAGAGCAGTTCTTC. It encodes CASSMKPSGKEQFF. The chain has TRBV19 and TRBJ2-1; weak D call: TRBD1 (5 bases). The CDR3 length is 14 residues. With 3 bases removed from V and 10 bases from J, the gap between germline ends came to 16 bases. Germline lookup yields CDR1 LNHDA and CDR2 SQIVND (reference sequence).

The chain has TRBV27 and TRBJ2-7, with a weak D call TRBD1 (6 bases). Per germline, CDR1 MNHEY and CDR2 SMNVEV (reference sequence). The germline V and J ends were trimmed by 5 bases and 2 bases, with 10 bases remaining between them. This CDR3 is 13 amino acids long. Here the CDR3 DNA reads TGTGCCAGCAGTCTCCAGGGGCCCTACGAGCAGTACTTC. This codes for CASSLQGPYEQYF.

The chain is built from TRBV15 and TRBJ2-7, with D hard to call. The CDR3 covers 13 residues. The V end lost 1 base, the J end lost 4 bases, and 8 bases lay between the germline ends. Germline V CDR1 and CDR2: LNHNV, YYDKDF (reference sequence). The DNA for the CDR3 is TGTGCCACCAGCAGAGTAATGGGATACGAGCAGTACTTC. This translates into CATSRVMGYEQYF.